Following are 3 T cell receptor beta chains from one sample sequenced in a study of identical twins. TCRdb passed the 5' RACE reads through MiXCR, listing each CDR3 protein once. Of 1.5 million to 2 million distinct CDR3 sequences in the sample, around 33% were seen once. The specimen sequenced was cord blood. Receptors were obtained from a newborn girl in good health.

This clonotype turned up a few times. V and J are TRBV6-2 or TRBV6-3 and TRBJ1-6, with 9 bases matching TRBD1. The trim removed 8 bases at V and 10 bases at J, leaving 9 bases unmatched. CDR3 length: 14 amino acids. CDR1 and CDR2 from the germline V gene are MNHEY and SVGEGT. The CDR3 reads CASQTGTGSSPLHF. The CDR3 nucleotides read TGTGCCAGCCAGACCGGGACAGGGTCCTCACCCCTCCACTTT.

The chain recombines TRBV20-1 with TRBJ2-4; 10 nucleotides agree with TRBD2. V gave up 3 bases and J gave up 12 bases; unmatched junction bases: 5. This CDR3 contains 12 residues. Looked up from germline, CDR1 is DFQATT and CDR2 is SNEGSKA (reference sequence). CDR3 sequence: CSASRLAGSQYF. The DNA of the CDR3 is TGCAGTGCTAGCCGACTAGCGGGCTCTCAGTACTTC.

On this clonotype: A much larger clonotype is one base distant, so this may be a read error. The chain recombines TRBV24-1 with TRBJ2-5; 10 nucleotides line up with TRBD2. Germline V gene sequence: CDR1 KGHDR, CDR2 SFDVKD. J lost 11 bases, V lost 8 bases, and 16 bases had no gene match. The CDR3 totals 15 residues. Here the CDR3 reads CATKRAGGPPNEQYF. The CDR3 nucleotides are TGTGCCACCAAAAGAGCGGGAGGGCCTCCAAATGAGCAGTACTTC.